These 9 T cell receptor beta chains originate from one sample sequenced in a study of immune heterogeneity within non-small cell lung tumors. Per sample, about 0.55 ug of bulk tumor genomic DNA was the template used. Biopsies, several per primary tumor and spaced far apart, were collected during surgery. Patients underwent curative surgery for non-small cell lung cancer (untreated and newly diagnosed). Multiplex PCR with 32 V and 13 J primers amplified TCR beta CDR3. In TCRdb, the multiplex PCR reads were re-called with MiXCR into one record per CDR3 protein. In the table there are fewer than 12,000 distinct CDR3 sequences, 25% to 30% of which are singletons. The sample comprised lung tumor tissue. These receptors all stem from a woman aged 60-70 years with non-small cell lung cancer.

There are many counts of this clonotype. The chain uses TRBV20-1 and TRBJ2-2; TRBD2 aligns across 8 bases. V dropped 3 bases and J dropped 1; count of bases not matched to a gene: 7. Germline V gene lookup returns CDR1 DFQATT and CDR2 SNEGSKA (reference sequence). This CDR3 contains 16 residues. The CDR3 DNA reads TGCAGTGCTAGCGATAGCGGGACGAAGAACACCGGGGAGCTGTTTTTT. Amino acid sequence: CSASDSGTKNTGELFF.

This clonotype was detected ten times or more. This chain connects TRBV27 to TRBJ2-7; TRBD1 matches 9 bases. V lost 6 bases to trimming and J lost 4 bases; unmatched junction nucleotides: 4. CDR1 is MNHEY and CDR2 is SMNVEV in the germline V gene (reference sequence). There are 13 residues in the CDR3. CDR3 residues: CASSTGGGYEQYF. CDR3 bases: TGTGCCAGCAGCACAGGGGGCGGGTACGAGCAGTACTTC.

This rearrangement joins TRBV20-1 to TRBJ1-2, with a weak D call TRBD1 (6 bases). The CDR3 contains 12 residues. V lost 6 bases and J lost 8, with 16 bases in between. Germline lookup yields CDR1 DFQATT and CDR2 SNEGSKA (reference sequence). This chain's CDR3 is CSARGGGHGYTF. The CDR3 DNA follows: TGCAGTGCCCGAGGGGGGGGACACGGCTACACCTTC.

This clonotype was detected ten times or more. J is TRBJ2-3 and V is TRBV11-2; D not resolved. V was trimmed by 4 bases and J by 6 bases, leaving 8 bases between them. The CDR3 runs to 12 residues. Germline V gene sequence: CDR1 SGHAT, CDR2 FQNNGV. This CDR3 reads CASSYSSDTQYF. DNA of the CDR3: TGTGCCAGCAGCTACTCAAGTGATACGCAGTATTTT.

This clonotype has at least ten counts. The chain uses TRBV6-1 and TRBJ2-7; D may match TRBD1 or TRBD2 (5 bases each). The ends were cut back, 8 bases at V and 0 bases at J, with 17 bases in the middle. From germline, CDR1 is MNHNS and CDR2 SASEGT. The CDR3 consists of 15 residues. CDR3 sequence reads: CASRLSWDGSYEQYF. CDR3 DNA sequence: TGTGCCAGCCGTCTGTCATGGGACGGCTCCTACGAGCAGTACTTC.

As to this clonotype: At one end, the junction sequence differs from germline, possibly due to a read error. V gene TRBV27 combines with J gene TRBJ1-6; D gene unclear. This CDR3 region has 15 residues. Per germline, CDR1 MNHEY and CDR2 SMNVEV (reference sequence). The CDR3 is CSSSLEGAGNSPLHF. The CDR3 region has the DNA TGTTCCAGCAGTTTAGAGGGTGCAGGTAATTCACCCCTCCACTTT.

With respect to this clonotype: It may be a read error: a sequence one base away is much more abundant. The CDR3 does not close with the conserved phenylalanine or tryptophan, likely indicating a read error. The V gene is TRBV19, the J gene TRBJ1-5; D is undetermined. The CDR3 totals 15 residues. V lost 4 bases to trimming and J lost 0 bases, with 10 bases between them. The V gene's germline CDR1 is LNHDA and CDR2 SQIVND (reference sequence). The CDR3 is CASSNGLNSNQPQHS. Here the CDR3 DNA reads TGTGCCAGTAGTAACGGACTGAATAGCAATCAGCCCCAGCATTCT.

Relative to its sample, this clonotype is medium-sized. The chain employs TRBV19 and TRBJ1-5, with 7 bases fitting TRBD1. Germline V CDR1 and CDR2: LNHDA, SQIVND (reference sequence). The junction had 8 bases not matched to a gene; V was cut back by 5 bases and J by 4 bases. This CDR3 is 15 amino acids long. CDR3 loop: CASSPYRGPNQPQHF. The CDR3 nucleotides are TGTGCCAGTAGTCCTTACAGGGGCCCAAATCAGCCCCAGCATTTT.

In this sample, this clonotype turned up many times. The chain combines TRBV12-3 or TRBV12-4 with TRBJ2-1; D gene unclear. Trimming removed 6 bases from V and 4 bases from J, with 7 bases in between. The CDR3 consists of 12 residues. The CDR3 nucleotides read TGTGCCAGCAGCCCCAGGTACAATGAGCAGTTCTTC. This codes for CASSPRYNEQFF.